These 5 T cell receptor beta chains share one sample of origin, sequenced in a study of molecular identifiers for immune sequencing clone quantification. TCRdb ran MiXCR on the PCR reads and lists one entry per CDR3 protein. The sample consists of 60,000 to 75,000 distinct CDR3 sequences, 19% of them appearing once. The sequencing sample was made of naive CD8+ T cells from blood, with Jurkat cell RNA spiked in. Noted subset: FACS-sorted CD8+CD4-CCR7+CD45RA+ naive T cells. These receptors were obtained from a human donor in good health. Some libraries in this study had Jurkat cell RNA spiked in.

This clonotype was seen at least ten times. The CDR3 loop reads CASRGEAGRYEQYF. In DNA form, the CDR3 reads TGTGCCAGTCGGGGGGAGGCAGGGCGGTACGAGCAGTACTTC. The gene calls are TRBV6-5 and TRBJ2-7; TRBD2 aligns across 7 bases. Germline lookup yields CDR1 MNHEY and CDR2 SVGAGI. V shed 9 bases, J shed 4 bases, and the junction held 12 bases outside the gene matches. The CDR3 has 14 residues.

This clonotype was recorded at least ten times. The chain has TRBV19 and TRBJ1-2; D might be TRBD1 (5 bases). The CDR3 runs 12 residues. Germline V gives CDR1 LNHDA, CDR2 SQIVND (reference sequence). V was clipped by 4 bases and J by 12 bases, with 15 bases between them. The CDR3 sequence is CASSNGEGPHTF. CDR3 bases: TGTGCCAGTAGTAACGGCGAGGGACCCCACACCTTC.

This clonotype turned up a few times. The chain combines TRBV4-1 with TRBJ2-7, with 8 bases lining up with TRBD2. With V trimmed by 1 base and J by 3 bases, 2 bases remained unmatched. The CDR3 length is 14 residues. CDR1 is MGHRA and CDR2 is YSYEKL in the germline V gene. The CDR3 DNA is TGCGCCAGCAGCCAAGTAGGGACTAGCTACGAGCAGTACTTC. Its protein product is CASSQVGTSYEQYF.

A remark on this clonotype: A single base separates this from a much larger clone, so it may be a read error. This chain joins TRBV29-1 and TRBJ1-1; TRBD1 matches 10 bases. CDR1 and CDR2 from the germline V gene are SQVTM and ANQGSEA. The CDR3 is made up of 13 amino acids. In DNA, the CDR3 is TGCGGCGTTGTGGGACAGGGGATCTCTGAAGCTTTCTTT. Translating it yields CGVVGQGISEAFF.

This chain uses TRBV19 with TRBJ2-7; TRBD1 matches 10 bases. Per the germline V gene, CDR1 is LNHDA and CDR2 is SQIVND (reference sequence). The length of the CDR3 is 14 residues. The V segment lost 11 bases and the J segment 9 bases; nucleotides outside the gene matches: 16. CDR3 protein: CAGAGTGDHDAQYF. Written as DNA, the CDR3 is TGTGCCGGAGCCGGGACAGGGGACCATGACGCGCAGTACTTC.